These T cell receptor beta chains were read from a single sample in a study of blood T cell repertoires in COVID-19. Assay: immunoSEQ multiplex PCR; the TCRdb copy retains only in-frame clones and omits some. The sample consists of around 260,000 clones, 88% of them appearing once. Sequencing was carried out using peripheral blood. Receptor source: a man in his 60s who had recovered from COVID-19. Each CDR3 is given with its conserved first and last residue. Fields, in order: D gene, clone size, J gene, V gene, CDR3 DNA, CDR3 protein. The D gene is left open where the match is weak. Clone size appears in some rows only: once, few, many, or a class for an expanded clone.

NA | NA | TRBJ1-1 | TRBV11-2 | TGTGCCAGCAGCATCGGGGTCCCTGAAGCTTTCTTT | CASSIGVPEAFF
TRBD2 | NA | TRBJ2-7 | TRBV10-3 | TGTGCCATCAGTGTTAGCGGGGGGGCCGTCGAGCAGTACTTC | CAISVSGGAVEQYF
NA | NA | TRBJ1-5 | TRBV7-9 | TGTGCCAGCAGCTTAGGTGTAGGGACATTTAATCAGCCCCAGCATTTT | CASSLGVGTFNQPQHF
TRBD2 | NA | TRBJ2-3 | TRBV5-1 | TGCGCCAGCAGCTTAACCGGGACTAGTATGGCAGATACGCAGTATTTT | CASSLTGTSMADTQYF
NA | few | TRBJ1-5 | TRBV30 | TGTGCCTGGCAGGAAATGTATAATCAGCCCCAGCATTTT | CAWQEMYNQPQHF
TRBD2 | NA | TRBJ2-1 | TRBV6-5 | TGTGCCAGCAGGAAAACTAGCGGGATATACAATGAGCAGTTCTTC | CASRKTSGIYNEQFF
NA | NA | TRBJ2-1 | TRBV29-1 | TGCAGCACGGACATCCTGAACAATGAGCAGTTCTTC | CSTDILNNEQFF
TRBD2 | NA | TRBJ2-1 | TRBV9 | TGTGCCAGCAGCGTACAGCGGGGGGGCCTGGGTGAGCAGTTCTTC | CASSVQRGGLGEQFF
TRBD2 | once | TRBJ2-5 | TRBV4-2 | TGTGCCAGCAGCCAAGGGGCACAGCGGGGGGGCCAAGAGACCCAGTACTTC | CASSQGAQRGGQETQYF
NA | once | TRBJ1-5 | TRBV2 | TGTGCCAGCCGTGACCAACAGTTAGGATCAAGGAATCAGCCCCAGCATTTT | CASRDQQLGSRNQPQHF
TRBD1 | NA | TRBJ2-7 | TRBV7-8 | TGTGCCAGCAGCACCGGGACAGGGACTCAGTACTTC | CASSTGTGTQYF
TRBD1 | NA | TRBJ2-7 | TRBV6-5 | TGTGCCAGCAGTTCAGGACAGGCCCGCTACGAGCAGTACTTC | CASSSGQARYEQYF
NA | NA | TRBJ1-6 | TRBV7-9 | TGTGCCAGCAGCGAAGGGGTGACAGGCTCACCCCTCCACTTT | CASSEGVTGSPLHF
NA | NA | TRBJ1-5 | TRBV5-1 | TGCGCCAGCAGCTTCCTTAGCAATCAGCCCCAGCATTTT | CASSFLSNQPQHF
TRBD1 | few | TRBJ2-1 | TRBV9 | TGTGCCAGCAACAGGGGGCATTTTAATGAGCAGTTCTTC | CASNRGHFNEQFF
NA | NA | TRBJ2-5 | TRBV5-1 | TGCGCCAGCAGCTTGGTGGCGGGACAGCGAGAGACCCAGTACTTC | CASSLVAGQRETQYF
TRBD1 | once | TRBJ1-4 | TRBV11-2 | TGTGCCAGCAGCGCACAGGGGGCGGGAAATGAAAAACTGTTTTTT | CASSAQGAGNEKLFF
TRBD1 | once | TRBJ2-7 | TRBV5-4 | TGTGCCAGCAGCTGGGGACAGGGATACTACGAGCAGTACTTC | CASSWGQGYYEQYF
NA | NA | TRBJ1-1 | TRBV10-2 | TGCGCCAGCAGCGCGGGACTTAGGAACACTGAAGCTTTCTTT | CASSAGLRNTEAFF
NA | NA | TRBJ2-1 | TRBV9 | TGTGCCAGCAGCGTAGATCCAGACCACCGACGGGGTATTAGATATGATGAGCAGTTCTTC | CASSVDPDHRRGIRYDEQFF
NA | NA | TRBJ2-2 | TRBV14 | TGTGCCAGCAGCCTCCAGAACACCGGGGAGCTGTTTTTT | CASSLQNTGELFF
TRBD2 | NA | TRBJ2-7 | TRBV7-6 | TGTGCCAGCAGCTTAGGCTCGCAAATTTTCGGGACTAGCTACGAGCAGTACTTC | CASSLGSQIFGTSYEQYF
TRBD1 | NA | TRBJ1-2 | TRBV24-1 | TGTGCCGCCGGACAGGGGGCCCATGGCTACACCTTC | CAAGQGAHGYTF
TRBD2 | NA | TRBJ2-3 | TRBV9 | TGTGCCAGCAGCGTACTTGGAGGGGGTAGCGGGGGAGATACGCAGTATTTT | CASSVLGGGSGGDTQYF
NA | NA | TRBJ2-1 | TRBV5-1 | TGCGCCAGCAGCTCCGACAGATACAATGAGCAGTTCTTC | CASSSDRYNEQFF
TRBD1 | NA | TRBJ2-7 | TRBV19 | TGTGCCAGTAGTGCGACAGGGGGCCTACCCTACGAGCAGTACTTC | CASSATGGLPYEQYF
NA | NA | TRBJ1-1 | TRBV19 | TGTGCCAGTCGCCTAGGGTGGGGCACTACGAACACTGAAGCTTTCTTT | CASRLGWGTTNTEAFF
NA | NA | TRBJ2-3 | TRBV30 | TGTGCCTGGAGCGAACCCGGCGGAGGGGCCGGAGCAGATACGCAGTATTTT | CAWSEPGGGAGADTQYF
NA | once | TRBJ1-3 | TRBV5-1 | TGCGCCAGCAGCTTGGAAGGGGTCGGAAACACCATATATTTT | CASSLEGVGNTIYF
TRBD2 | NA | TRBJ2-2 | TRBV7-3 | TGTGCCAGCAGCTTAACAGCGGGGACCGGGGAGCTGTTTTTT | CASSLTAGTGELFF
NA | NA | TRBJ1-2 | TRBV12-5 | TGTGCTAGTGGGGACGGACAGAGCTATGGCTACACCTTC | CASGDGQSYGYTF
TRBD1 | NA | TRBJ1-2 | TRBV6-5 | TGTGCCAGCAGTTGGGGGACAGAGTATGGCTACACCTTC | CASSWGTEYGYTF
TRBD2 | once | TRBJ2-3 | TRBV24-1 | TGTGCCACCAGTGATATAACCGGGACTAGCAAAGATACGCAGTATTTT | CATSDITGTSKDTQYF
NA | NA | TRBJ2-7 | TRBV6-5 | TGTGCCAGCAGTCGAGGGAATTGGGCCTACGAGCAGTACTTC | CASSRGNWAYEQYF
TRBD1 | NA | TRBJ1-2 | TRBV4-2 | TGTGCCAGCAGCCAAGATATGCTTCGATGGACAGGGGGCGACTATGGCTACACCTTC | CASSQDMLRWTGGDYGYTF
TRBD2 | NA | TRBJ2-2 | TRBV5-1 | TGCGCCAGCAGCTCCCTTTCCGGGACTAGCGGGGGGGCCGGGGAGCTGTTTTTT | CASSSLSGTSGGAGELFF
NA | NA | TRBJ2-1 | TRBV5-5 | TGTGCCAGCAGCCTCCCGAGGAATTCCTACAATGAGCAGTTCTTC | CASSLPRNSYNEQFF
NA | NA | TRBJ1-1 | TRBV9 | TGTGCCAGCAGCGTAGATGGAGTACCGAACACTGAAGCTTTCTTT | CASSVDGVPNTEAFF
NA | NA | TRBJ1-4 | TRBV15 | TGTGCCACCAGCAGCCCTAGGAACGGAGATGAAAAACTGTTTTTT | CATSSPRNGDEKLFF
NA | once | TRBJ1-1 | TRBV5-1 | TGCGCCAGCAGCCCAAGGACCGGGACAACGAACACTGAAGCTTTCTTT | CASSPRTGTTNTEAFF
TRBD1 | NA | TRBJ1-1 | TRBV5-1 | TGCGCCAGCAGCTTGGAAGGACAGGGTTGGACTGAAGCTTTCTTT | CASSLEGQGWTEAFF
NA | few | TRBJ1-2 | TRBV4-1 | TGCGCCAGCAGCCAAGAGGGCAGGGGATTAAACTATGGCTACACCTTC | CASSQEGRGLNYGYTF
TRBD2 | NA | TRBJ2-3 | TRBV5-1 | TGCGCCAGCAGCTTGGTTGCGCTAGCGGGGGCTTCTAGCACAGATACGCAGTATTTT | CASSLVALAGASSTDTQYF